The rows below give T cell receptor beta chains drawn from one sample of a study of breast tumors, draining lymph nodes, adjacent tissues. TCRdb analysed the multiplex PCR reads with MiXCR anew, one entry per CDR3 protein. The sample has 250,000 or so distinct CDR3 sequences, over 25% seen once. The material sequenced was axillary lymph node tissue. The receptors shown here come from a female donor with breast cancer. Some clones in this sample may be carry-over from other donors' samples. CDR3s include the opening cysteine and the closing phenylalanine or tryptophan. Each record gives: J gene, V gene, CDR3 protein.

>TRBJ1-1|TRBV11-3
CASSLDPSQPAAFF
>TRBJ1-5|TRBV19
CASRPPGQNSNQPQHF
>TRBJ1-6|TRBV11-2
CASSQGQLPLHF
>TRBJ2-5|TRBV11-3
CASSLVADTKETQYF
>TRBJ2-3|TRBV5-1
CASSFWTSGSQGLLGTDTQYF
>TRBJ2-7|TRBV24-1
CATSDSRGRVFEQYF
>TRBJ2-5|TRBV19
CASSAGVTGGETQYF
>TRBJ2-5|TRBV5-1
CASSLWTKRDAQYF
>TRBJ2-5|TRBV19
CASGTSGQETQYF
>TRBJ2-5|TRBV20-1
CSARGSGSEAVAQETQYF
>TRBJ2-7|TRBV7-3
CASSLVSGSIYEQCF
>TRBJ2-3|TRBV5-1
CASSFGQGRDTQYF
>TRBJ1-1|TRBV29-1
CSVEARGGSVRPAFF
>TRBJ2-3|TRBV9
CASSTASSTDTQYF
>TRBJ2-3|TRBV6-1
CASSETVVSYTQYF
>TRBJ2-5|TRBV14
CASSHPPLEETQYF
>TRBJ2-7|TRBV6-1
CASSYGRIEYF
>TRBJ2-1|TRBV12-3/TRBV12-4
CASSRGSNEQFF
>TRBJ2-5|TRBV2
CASTRTGGYQPQYF
>TRBJ2-3|TRBV10-3
CAISARPPTVAQDTQYF
>TRBJ2-5|TRBV15
CATSSPGLAGVETQYF
>TRBJ2-1|TRBV9
CASSVRWEGNEQFF
>TRBJ2-5|TRBV2
CASSALTSGETQYF
>TRBJ2-3|TRBV3-1
CAGSPGTQSTQYF
>TRBJ2-6|TRBV6-5
CASRIRDRATGANVLTF
>TRBJ2-3|TRBV20-1
CSASRDSFQNTQYF
>TRBJ2-3|TRBV6-1
CASSERPGSSAADTQYF
>TRBJ2-7|TRBV18
CASSPGWESSYEQYF
>TRBJ1-5|TRBV20-1
CSAAGLGNQPQHF
>TRBJ2-5|TRBV7-9
CASSPSPDGGGLRGETQYF
>TRBJ2-7|TRBV7-2
CASSLPSGRAYEQYF
>TRBJ2-2|TRBV5-5
CASSARGAGDAGELFF
>TRBJ2-5|TRBV7-8
CASSLVVGGRANWETQYF
>TRBJ2-5|TRBV7-9
CASLLGTQYF
>TRBJ2-3|TRBV19
CASSPKRGRESRATDTQYF
>TRBJ1-1|TRBV5-1
CASSYRQGMNTEAFF
>TRBJ2-7|TRBV20-1
CSAMKLAGGREQYF
>TRBJ2-6|TRBV2
CASSERQGAPGANVLTF
>TRBJ2-7|TRBV10-1
CASSEYADSYEQYF
>TRBJ2-2|TRBV10-1
CASSESSERRDTGELFF
>TRBJ2-4|TRBV2
CASSANIQYF
>TRBJ2-2|TRBV4-3
CASSQDGGSGTGELFF
>TRBJ2-5|TRBV5-6
CASSLSRTAGGPYVETQYF
>TRBJ2-3|TRBV12-3/TRBV12-4
CASSLKTDTQYF
>TRBJ2-5|TRBV6-5
CASSYGLHQETQYF
>TRBJ2-7|TRBV20-1
CSASAPGGGSLYEQYF